These 20 T cell receptor beta chains came from one sample sequenced in a study of blood T cell repertoires in COVID-19. TCRdb's table, derived via immunoSEQ multiplex PCR, lists solely in-frame clones and lacks some. The sample lists almost 250,000 clones; around nine tenths were seen once. Source material: peripheral blood. These receptors all come from a woman aged 55 to 70 who had recovered from COVID-19.

The J gene is TRBJ1-6, the V gene TRBV5-6; TRBD1 matches at 7 bases. Germline V gene data show CDR1 as SGHDT and CDR2 as YYEEEE. The V and J ends lost 5 bases and 4 bases, in that order; junction bases with no gene match: 6. CDR3 size: 15 residues. CDR3 nucleotides: TGTGCCAGCAGTCCTAACAGGGGATATAATTCACCCCTCCACTTT. Translating gives CASSPNRGYNSPLHF.

The V call is TRBV3-1 (or the pseudogene TRBV3-2), the J call TRBJ2-5; a weak D match, TRBD1 (6 bases). The CDR3 length is 14 residues. V was clipped by 1 base and J by 6 bases, with 12 bases between them. The germline gives CDR1 LGHDT, CDR2 YNNKEL (reference sequence). Written as DNA, the CDR3 is TGTGCCAGCAGCCAAGCTTCCAGGGGAAAGACCCAGTACTTC. Its translation: CASSQASRGKTQYF.

The V gene is TRBV19, the J gene TRBJ2-7; 11 nucleotides agree with TRBD2. In germline, CDR1 is LNHDA, CDR2 SQIVND (reference sequence). The CDR3 sequence is 16 residues long. V gave up 3 bases and J gave up 2 bases; unmatched junction bases: 6. This CDR3 reads CASSMSSGGYAYEQYF. CDR3 sequence (DNA): TGTGCCAGTAGTATGTCTAGCGGGGGGTACGCCTACGAGCAGTACTTC.

This clone was detected once. The chain has TRBV7-2 and TRBJ2-3; weak D call: TRBD1 (6 bases). The germline gives CDR1 SGHTA, CDR2 FQGNSA. Trimming removed 5 bases from V and 1 base from J, with 13 bases in between. The CDR3 totals 15 residues. The DNA of the CDR3 is TGTGCCAGCAGCCAGCAGGGGCTGGGCACAGATACGCAGTATTTT. Translation: CASSQQGLGTDTQYF.

CDR3 in DNA: TGTGCCAGCAGCCAGGGTCTAACAGGGATGGATGAAAAACTGTTTTTT. Its translation is CASSQGLTGMDEKLFF. The V gene is TRBV4-2, the J gene TRBJ1-4; tentatively, D is TRBD1 (6 bases). V lost 3 bases to trimming and J lost 6 bases, with 17 bases between them. Germline CDR1 and CDR2: LGHNA and YNFKEQ. The CDR3 spans 16 residues.

The chain uses TRBV30 and TRBJ1-1; a possible D gene is TRBD1 (5 bases). This CDR3 has 12 amino acids. Germline CDR1 GTSNPN, CDR2 SVGIG (reference sequence). V lost 3 bases and J lost 8, with 13 bases in between. Here the CDR3 reads CAWSWGELEAFF. The CDR3 DNA reads TGTGCCTGGAGCTGGGGGGAGCTCGAAGCTTTCTTT.

This clone is a singleton in its sample. The V gene is TRBV10-3, the J gene TRBJ2-1, with D perhaps matching TRBD2 (7 bases). This CDR3 region has 11 residues. Trimming cost V 9 bases and J 6 bases, with 9 bases left between them. Germline V gives CDR1 ENHRY, CDR2 SYGVKD. The CDR3 region is CAMGGRNEQFF. The CDR3 region has the DNA TGTGCCATGGGGGGGCGCAATGAGCAGTTCTTC.

The gene calls are TRBV28 and TRBJ1-5; no clear D. The germline gives CDR1 MDHEN, CDR2 SYDVKM. The CDR3 contains 12 residues. V gave up 3 bases and J gave up 5 bases, with 5 bases separating them. CDR3 in DNA: TGTGCCAGCAGTTTTATAGATCAGCCCCAGCATTTT. Protein: CASSFIDQPQHF.

The chain combines TRBV19 with TRBJ1-4; D not certain. Germline CDR1 is LNHDA and CDR2 is SQIVND (reference sequence). The length of the CDR3 is 13 residues. Trimming shortened V by 10 bases and J by 6 bases, and 15 bases separated the two germline ends. CDR3 nucleotides: TGTGCCACCCAAGGAGGGCTTTATGAAAAACTGTTTTTT. This translates into CATQGGLYEKLFF.

A single count supports this clone. V and J are TRBV9 and TRBJ1-2; 10 nucleotides agree with TRBD1. Germline lookup yields CDR1 SGDLS and CDR2 YYNGEE. This CDR3 is built from 15 residues. Losses at the gene ends were 4 bases for V and 5 bases for J; bases not matched to a gene: 8. CDR3 region: CASSPRLGQGYGYTF. The CDR3 nucleotides read TGTGCCAGCAGCCCCCGATTGGGACAGGGGTATGGCTACACCTTC.

V usage is TRBV20-1 and J usage is TRBJ1-5; TRBD1 aligns across 10 bases. The CDR3 loop spans 15 amino acids. V lost 3 bases, J lost 5 bases, and 7 bases stayed unmatched. Germline CDR1 DFQATT, CDR2 SNEGSKA (reference sequence). The CDR3 coding sequence is TGCAGTGCTAGTTTAACGACAGGGGGCTATCAGCCCCAGCATTTT. The encoded protein is CSASLTTGGYQPQHF.

This chain uses TRBV7-2 with TRBJ2-1, with D perhaps matching TRBD1 (6 bases). The germline V gene encodes CDR1 SGHTA and CDR2 FQGNSA. With 1 base removed from V and 10 bases from J, the gap between germline ends came to 8 bases. This CDR3 has 12 amino acids. This chain's CDR3 is CASSLEGVEQFF. The CDR3 DNA reads as TGTGCCAGCAGCTTAGAGGGGGTAGAGCAGTTCTTC.

The chain couples TRBV4-1 to TRBJ1-1; D is possibly TRBD1 (5 bases). Germline-derived CDR1 and CDR2 are MGHRA and YSYEKL. Trimming pared 4 bases from V and 5 bases from J, leaving 20 bases between. The CDR3 loop spans 16 amino acids. The CDR3 bases are TGCGCCAGCAGCCGAAATGTCGGAGGGGTTGGTACTGAAGCTTTCTTT. Encoded protein: CASSRNVGGVGTEAFF.

This CDR3 reads CASSLVGGPYEQYF. For the CDR3, the DNA is TGTGCCAGCAGCTTAGTGGGGGGACCCTACGAGCAGTACTTC. The chain has TRBV7-8 and TRBJ2-7; D possibly corresponds to TRBD2 (6 bases). This CDR3 is 14 amino acids long. Trimming took off 1 base at V and 2 bases at J, with 9 bases between the two ends. Germline V gene lookup returns CDR1 SGHVS and CDR2 FQNEAQ.

This chain connects TRBV6-2 or TRBV6-3 to TRBJ2-6; weak D call: TRBD2 (6 bases). Germline CDR1 is MNHEY and CDR2 is SVGEGT. The CDR3 sequence is 14 residues long. The ends were cut back, 5 bases at V and 4 bases at J, with 9 bases in the middle. Here the CDR3 DNA reads TGTGCCAGCAGTCGGGGGTCCGGGGCCAACGTCCTGACTTTC. It translates to CASSRGSGANVLTF.

The chain has TRBV7-2 and TRBJ2-2; the D gene is possibly TRBD2 (5 bases). Trimming removed 2 bases from V and 1 base from J, with 5 bases in between. The CDR3 is 14 residues long. The germline V gene has CDR1 SGHTA and CDR2 FQGNSA. The CDR3 coding sequence is TGTGCCAGCAGCTTAAGCGGGAACACCGGGGAGCTGTTTTTT. As protein: CASSLSGNTGELFF.

This chain connects TRBV6-5 to TRBJ1-1; the D gene is possibly TRBD1 (6 bases). The CDR3 is 14 amino acids. Germline CDR1 is MNHEY and CDR2 is SVGAGI. V was clipped by 4 bases and J by 3 bases, with 12 bases between them. CDR3 in DNA: TGTGCCAGCAGTTCCTGGGACATGCACACTGAAGCTTTCTTT. Translation gives CASSSWDMHTEAFF.

The chain links TRBV6-1 to TRBJ1-1, with TRBD1 matching 9 bases. CDR3 length: 13 amino acids. With 3 bases clipped from V and 9 bases from J, the junction kept 5 bases outside the gene matches. The germline gives CDR1 MNHNS, CDR2 SASEGT. The CDR3 spells CASSEYRGQQAFF. The CDR3 region has the DNA TGTGCCAGCAGTGAGTACAGGGGGCAGCAAGCTTTCTTT.

The V gene is TRBV7-2, the J gene TRBJ1-2; 8 nucleotides agree with TRBD1. Germline V CDR1 and CDR2: SGHTA, FQGNSA. J lost 8 bases, V lost 0 bases, and 26 bases had no gene match. The CDR3 loop spans 21 amino acids. CDR3 coding DNA: TGTGCCAGCAGCTTAGCCACCGAGAAGGGCCTCCGGGACAGGAGGGGAGAGGGCTACACCTTC. Translating it yields CASSLATEKGLRDRRGEGYTF.

This chain connects TRBV27 to TRBJ2-2; no firm D call. The germline gives CDR1 MNHEY, CDR2 SMNVEV (reference sequence). V lost 6 bases to trimming and J lost 0 bases, with 14 bases between them. The CDR3 spans 16 residues. CDR3 amino acids: CASSPLSRANTGELFF. In nucleotides, the CDR3 is TGTGCCAGCAGCCCCCTGTCACGGGCGAACACCGGGGAGCTGTTTTTT.